This record concerns one T cell receptor beta chain sequence. Antigen specificity is unknown. The entry originates in a study of vaccination effects on CD4 cells after COVID-19. General study findings and limits: Limitations: small convalescent group and missing early post-infection timepoints.

Between days 10 and 11 of culture, CD4+ T cells were separated out. Two-dose BNT162b2 or mRNA-1273 vaccination was given to participants. Here immunoSEQ multiplex PCR was the method, and the copy in TCRdb shows in-frame clones only, minus some. The sample contains about 66,000 clones, more than 60% of which appear only once. Germline trimming cut 3 bases from V and 5 bases from J; bases unmatched to any gene: 4. The CDR3 consists of 14 residues. Germline values: CDR1 KGHSH, CDR2 LQKENI. The sample in question was CD4+ T cells from PBMCs cultured without peptide, obtained after COVID-19 vaccination. This rearrangement joins TRBV18 to TRBJ2-5, with 9 bases fitting TRBD2. The sequence was collected from a human donor who received a COVID-19 vaccine. The CDR3 reads CASSPRTSAETQYF. CDR3 coding DNA: TGTGCCAGCTCACCGCGGACTAGCGCGGAGACCCAGTACTTC.